This TCR beta chain was sequenced during a study of control samples from healthy donors and cancer patients. Sequenced by immunoSEQ multiplex PCR; TCRdb stores in-frame clones only, minus some. The profile shows approximately 140,000 clones, roughly 92% of them singletons. From germline, CDR1 is LNHDA and CDR2 SQIVND (reference sequence). V shed 6 bases, J shed 6 bases, and the junction held 6 bases outside the gene matches. The CDR3 extends over 13 amino acids. V gene TRBV19 combines with J gene TRBJ1-2, with TRBD1 matching over 8 bases. What was sequenced was blood. This receptor was identified in a man younger than 45 in good health. This chain's CDR3 is CASSLQGGHGYTF. CDR3 nucleotide sequence: TGTGCCAGTAGCCTACAGGGGGGACATGGCTACACCTTC.